The 23 T cell receptor beta chains given below trace back to one sample, sequenced in a study of siplizumab effects on memory and regulatory T cells. Clones were sequenced by immunoSEQ multiplex PCR, and TCRdb holds only the in-frame ones, with some missing. The sample contains 90,000 to 120,000 clones, about 91% of which appear only once. The sample consisted of CD4+ T cells sorted from blood. The source of these receptors is a human donor in good health. Some clones in this sample may be carry-over from other donors' samples.

This clone has a single count. The chain employs TRBV7-8 and TRBJ2-2; no clear D. The CDR3 sequence is 12 residues long. V lost 5 bases to trimming and J lost 2 bases, with 3 bases between them. The germline V gene has CDR1 SGHVS and CDR2 FQNEAQ. CDR3: CASSLNTGELFF. CDR3 DNA sequence: TGTGCCAGCAGCCTTAACACCGGGGAGCTGTTTTTT.

V is TRBV19 and J is TRBJ1-5; D uncertain. The CDR3 length is 19 residues. The V and J ends lost 1 base and 2 bases respectively, with 21 bases between them. Germline CDR1 LNHDA, CDR2 SQIVND (reference sequence). The CDR3 spells CASSIAYFSGGFGNQPQHF. The CDR3 DNA follows: TGTGCCAGTAGTATAGCTTATTTCTCTGGTGGGTTTGGCAATCAGCCCCAGCATTTT.

The chain employs TRBV15 and TRBJ2-1; 9 bases map to TRBD2. Germline V CDR1 and CDR2: LNHNV, YYDKDF (reference sequence). The length of the CDR3 is 17 residues. The trim removed 1 base at V and 1 base at J, leaving 5 bases unmatched. The CDR3: CATSRGSSGNSYNEQFF. In DNA form, the CDR3 reads TGTGCCACCAGCAGAGGGTCTAGCGGGAATTCCTACAATGAGCAGTTCTTC. The complete variable domain, with remaining parts taken from reference TRBV15 and TRBJ2-1, reads DAMVIQNPRYQVTQFGKPVTLSCSQTLNHNVMYWYQQKSSQAPKLLFHYYDKDFNNEADTPDNFQSRRPNTSFCFLDIRSPGLGDTAMYLCATSRGSSGNSYNEQFFGPGTRLTVL.

J is TRBJ2-7 and V is TRBV2; TRBD1 or TRBD2 may be the D gene (5 bases each). CDR1 is SNHLY, CDR2 FYNNEI, per germline. This CDR3 contains 12 residues. V was cut by 6 bases and J by 8 bases, with 14 bases left in between. CDR3: CASSLVQGQQYF. DNA of the CDR3: TGTGCCAGCAGCTTAGTTCAGGGACAGCAGTACTTC.

This chain uses TRBV9 with TRBJ2-3; possible D gene TRBD2, 5 bases. The germline gives CDR1 SGDLS, CDR2 YYNGEE. The CDR3 consists of 15 residues. V gave up 2 bases and J gave up 2 bases, with 12 bases separating them. The CDR3 reads CASSVSTMNTDTQYF. The CDR3 DNA reads as TGTGCCAGCAGCGTGTCGACTATGAACACAGATACGCAGTATTTT.

J is TRBJ2-7 and V is TRBV5-4, with D possibly being TRBD2 (5 bases). From germline, CDR1 is SGHNT and CDR2 YYREEE (reference sequence). V was trimmed by 2 bases and J by 2 bases, leaving 17 bases between them. The CDR3 is 16 amino acids. The CDR3 bases are TGTGCCAGCAGCTTAAACGGGGAAGCGGTAGCCTACGAGCAGTACTTC. As protein: CASSLNGEAVAYEQYF.

V gene TRBV10-1 combines with J gene TRBJ2-7; 7 nucleotides agree with TRBD2. Germline loops: CDR1 WNHNN, CDR2 SYGVQD (reference sequence). The CDR3 covers 13 residues. Trimming at V came to 5 bases and at J to 0 bases, leaving 1 base not matched to a gene. CDR3 DNA sequence: TGCGCCAGCAGTTCTAGCGGCTCCTACGAGCAGTACTTC. Protein product: CASSSSGSYEQYF.

The chain combines TRBV28 with TRBJ2-7; possibly TRBD1 for D (5 bases). V lost 3 bases and J 6 bases, leaving 6 bases between the germline ends. The CDR3 sequence is 11 residues long. CDR1 and CDR2 from the germline V gene are MDHEN and SYDVKM. This chain's CDR3 is CASSLGREQYF. The CDR3 DNA reads TGTGCCAGCAGTTTGGGGCGCGAGCAGTACTTC.

The chain joins TRBV5-6 to TRBJ1-5, with D perhaps matching TRBD1 (5 bases). Germline loops: CDR1 SGHDT, CDR2 YYEEEE. The CDR3 consists of 15 residues. V was clipped by 2 bases and J by 2 bases, with 11 bases between them. CDR3 DNA sequence: TGTGCCAGCAGCTTTACGAGGGACGGCAATCAGCCCCAGCATTTT. Residues: CASSFTRDGNQPQHF.

V gene TRBV18 combines with J gene TRBJ2-7; D is possibly TRBD1 (5 bases). Germline CDR1 reads KGHSH; CDR2 reads LQKENI. This CDR3 region has 12 residues. V lost 6 bases and J lost 3, with 9 bases in between. CDR3 in amino acids: CASSQQDYEQYF. CDR3 nucleotide sequence: TGTGCCAGCTCCCAACAGGACTACGAGCAGTACTTC. Using reference TRBV18 and TRBJ2-7 for the parts outside the CDR3, the full variable domain is NAGVMQNPRHLVRRRGQEARLRCSPMKGHSHVYWYRQLPEEGLKFMVYLQKENIIDESGMPKERFSAEFPKEGPSILRIQQVVRGDSAAYFCASSQQDYEQYFGPGTRLTVT.

On this clone itself: This sample includes further DNA sequences coding for the same CDR3. This rearrangement joins TRBV27 to TRBJ2-5; D not certain. The V gene lost 6 bases and the J gene lost 3 bases, with 2 bases spanning the gap. From germline, CDR1 is MNHEY and CDR2 SMNVEV (reference sequence). This CDR3 is built from 10 residues. CDR3 sequence reads: CASSKETQYF. Written as DNA, the CDR3 is TGTGCCAGCAGCAAAGAGACCCAGTACTTC.

This chain joins TRBV7-9 and TRBJ1-1, with D uncertain. Trimming cost V 1 base and J 10 bases, with 7 bases left between them. Germline loops: CDR1 SEHNR, CDR2 FQNEAQ (reference sequence). The CDR3 is made up of 11 amino acids. CDR3 amino acids: CASSLEVTAFF. The CDR3 DNA sequence: TGTGCCAGCAGCTTAGAGGTTACAGCTTTCTTT.

The chain combines TRBV11-2 with TRBJ2-5; the D is unclear. The germline V gene encodes CDR1 SGHAT and CDR2 FQNNGV. This CDR3 is 13 amino acids long. The V and J ends lost 3 bases and 4 bases respectively, with 9 bases between them. CDR3 sequence reads: CASSFGLAETQYF. CDR3 DNA: TGTGCCAGCAGCTTTGGCTTGGCAGAGACCCAGTACTTC.

The chain is built from TRBV29-1 and TRBJ1-4, with D possibly matching TRBD1 (6 bases). CDR1 and CDR2 from the germline V gene are SQVTM and ANQGSEA. The CDR3 length is 13 residues. Trimming took off 6 bases at V and 6 bases at J, with 14 bases between the two ends. CDR3 in DNA: TGCAGCGTGGGGGCTTGGGGCGATGAAAAACTGTTTTTT. As protein: CSVGAWGDEKLFF.

This sequence joins TRBV7-9 and TRBJ1-2; 7 bases map to TRBD1. V gave up 4 bases and J gave up 8 bases; unmatched junction bases: 10. The germline gives CDR1 SEHNR, CDR2 FQNEAQ (reference sequence). The CDR3 loop spans 14 amino acids. The DNA for the CDR3 is TGTGCCAGCAGCTCGCGACAGGGAAGAGAAGGCTACACCTTC. This encodes CASSSRQGREGYTF.

The count of this clone is one. The chain is built from TRBV9 and TRBJ2-5; tentatively, D is TRBD2 (5 bases). V was shortened by 2 bases and J by 5 bases, with 16 bases between the two germline ends. The CDR3 extends over 15 amino acids. Germline CDR1 and CDR2: SGDLS and YYNGEE. The CDR3 here is CASSVGSAPGETQYF. The DNA of the CDR3 is TGTGCCAGCAGCGTCGGTAGCGCCCCCGGGGAGACCCAGTACTTC.

The V call is TRBV9, the J call TRBJ2-2; 7 bases agree with TRBD2. CDR1 and CDR2 from the germline V gene are SGDLS and YYNGEE. The ends lost 0 bases at V and 7 bases at J; junction bases unmatched: 12. The CDR3 is 17 residues long. Here the CDR3 reads CASSVEDWTAGVGELFF. CDR3 nucleotides: TGTGCCAGCAGCGTAGAGGACTGGACCGCGGGGGTCGGGGAGCTGTTTTTT.

Details on this clone: Distinct nucleotide sequences in the sample also encode this CDR3. V is TRBV10-3 and J is TRBJ1-1; perhaps TRBD1 as D (5 bases). The germline CDR1 and CDR2 sequences are ENHRY and SYGVKD. V was cut by 0 bases and J by 3 bases, with 8 bases left in between. This CDR3 has 14 amino acids. This CDR3 is CAISESEGYTEAFF. CDR3 DNA: TGTGCCATCAGTGAGTCTGAGGGGTACACTGAAGCTTTCTTT.

The V call is TRBV19, the J call TRBJ2-3, with D hard to call. Trimming pared 7 bases from V and 1 base from J, leaving 9 bases between. This CDR3 spans 13 amino acids. Germline V gene data show CDR1 as LNHDA and CDR2 as SQIVND (reference sequence). The CDR3 is CASMIPGTDTQYF. CDR3 nucleotide sequence: TGTGCCAGTATGATCCCAGGCACAGATACGCAGTATTTT.

J is TRBJ2-7 and V is TRBV5-1; 9 bases align to TRBD1. After removal of 0 bases from V and 2 bases from J, the junction contained 3 bases not matched to a gene. There are 15 residues in the CDR3. Germline V CDR1 and CDR2: SGHRS, YFSETQ. The CDR3 DNA is TGCGCCAGCAGCTTGGATGGGACAGGGACCTACGAGCAGTACTTC. It is translated as CASSLDGTGTYEQYF.

The chain uses TRBV5-6 and TRBJ1-2, with TRBD1 matching over 7 bases. Germline-derived CDR1 and CDR2 are SGHDT and YYEEEE. This CDR3 is 13 amino acids long. Losses at the gene ends were 5 bases for V and 8 bases for J; bases not matched to a gene: 9. The CDR3 spells CASRPTGAGGYTF. The CDR3 DNA sequence: TGTGCCAGCAGGCCTACAGGGGCGGGAGGCTACACCTTC. Full variable domain (outside the CDR3, taken from reference TRBV5-6 and TRBJ1-2): DAGVTQSPTHLIKTRGQQVTLRCSPKSGHDTVSWYQQALGQGPQFIFQYYEEEERQRGNFPDRFSGHQFPNYSSELNVNALLLGDSALYLCASRPTGAGGYTFGSGTRLTVV.

V gene TRBV2 combines with J gene TRBJ1-1, with D possibly being TRBD1 (5 bases). This CDR3 has 15 residues. The V and J ends lost 8 bases and 4 bases respectively, with 20 bases between them. Germline V gene lookup returns CDR1 SNHLY and CDR2 FYNNEI. The CDR3 DNA reads as TGTGCCAGCGTGGGCAGGGCACAAGAAAGCACTGAAGCTTTCTTT. Encoded protein: CASVGRAQESTEAFF. Using reference TRBV2 and TRBJ1-1 for the parts outside the CDR3, the full variable domain is EPEVTQTPSHQVTQMGQEVILRCVPISNHLYFYWYRQILGQKVEFLVSFYNNEISEKSEIFDDQFSVERPDGSNFTLKIRSTKLEDSAMYFCASVGRAQESTEAFFGQGTRLTVV.

The rearrangement uses TRBV7-9 and TRBJ2-7, with D perhaps TRBD1 or TRBD2 (5 bases each). CDR1 SEHNR and CDR2 FQNEAQ come from the germline V gene (reference sequence). The CDR3 totals 16 residues. Deletions cut 1 base from V and 5 bases from J, with 18 bases between. The CDR3 loop reads CASSLDYWGTGDEQYF. CDR3 coding DNA: TGTGCCAGCAGCTTAGACTACTGGGGGACGGGCGACGAGCAGTACTTC. The full variable domain, its missing parts supplied by reference TRBV7-9 and TRBJ2-7, is DTGVSQNPRHKITKRGQNVTFRCDPISEHNRLYWYRQTLGQGPEFLTYFQNEAQLEKSRLLSDRFSAERPKGSFSTLEIQRTEQGDSAMYLCASSLDYWGTGDEQYFGPGTRLTVT.